Shown below are 30 T cell receptor beta chains from a single sample sequenced in a study of blood T cell repertoires in COVID-19. Here immunoSEQ multiplex PCR was the method, and the copy in TCRdb shows in-frame clones only, minus some. The data hold 150,000 to 200,000 clones, with about 81% observed a single time. The sequencing sample was made of peripheral blood. The receptors originated from a woman older than 75 with acute or convalescent COVID-19.

The table lists this clone with a few counts. The V gene is TRBV3-1 (or the pseudogene TRBV3-2), the J gene TRBJ2-7; maybe TRBD1 (6 bases). CDR1 and CDR2 (germline): LGHDT, YNNKEL (reference sequence). V lost 4 bases and J lost 5, with 12 bases in between. This CDR3 contains 13 residues. The CDR3 here is CASSPAGVHEQYF. In DNA, the CDR3 is TGTGCCAGCAGCCCTGCAGGGGTCCACGAGCAGTACTTC.

This chain joins TRBV5-1 and TRBJ2-1, with D perhaps TRBD1 (6 bases). Germline values: CDR1 SGHRS, CDR2 YFSETQ. V was clipped by 1 base and J by 6 bases, with 11 bases between them. The CDR3 is 14 residues long. CDR3 loop: CASSLLTGSNEQFF. In nucleotides, the CDR3 is TGCGCCAGCAGCTTGTTAACAGGGAGCAATGAGCAGTTCTTC.

This clone was observed a single time. The V and J genes are TRBV30 and TRBJ1-5; perhaps TRBD1 as D (6 bases). The length of the CDR3 is 15 residues. The V end was cut by 6 bases, the J end by 3 bases, with 18 bases between. The V gene's germline CDR1 is GTSNPN and CDR2 SVGIG (reference sequence). The CDR3 bases are TGTGCCTGCTGGGGATGGGGGCCCCACAATCAGCCCCAGCATTTT. It translates to CACWGWGPHNQPQHF.

CDR3 amino acids: CASGLVGSHNEQFF. In nucleotides, the CDR3 is TGTGCTAGTGGTTTGGTGGGCAGTCACAATGAGCAGTTCTTC. V and J are TRBV12-5 and TRBJ2-1; D remains ambiguous. In germline, CDR1 is LGHNT, CDR2 FRNRAP. The CDR3 is 14 residues long. The V and J ends lost 0 bases and 5 bases respectively, with 8 bases between them.

The V and J genes are TRBV7-2 and TRBJ2-4; 9 bases are shared with TRBD2. The CDR3 loop spans 17 amino acids. Unmatched junction bases numbered 13, after V lost 4 bases and J lost 6 bases. CDR1 is SGHTA, CDR2 FQGNSA, per germline. DNA of the CDR3: TGTGCCAGCAGCTCCTGGGGCGGGGGGGCCCCTGGAAACATTCAGTACTTC. It is translated as CASSSWGGGAPGNIQYF.

The genes are TRBV5-1 and TRBJ1-2; 9 positions agree with TRBD1. The CDR3 runs 15 residues. Germline V gene lookup returns CDR1 SGHRS and CDR2 YFSETQ. Losses at the gene ends were 7 bases for V and 1 base for J; bases not matched to a gene: 8. CDR3 loop: CASVPGTGSNYGYTF. In DNA form, the CDR3 reads TGCGCCAGCGTTCCCGGGACAGGGAGTAACTATGGCTACACCTTC.

This CDR3 is CASNTGPRGYGYTF. The CDR3 nucleotides are TGTGCCAGCAATACGGGGCCCAGGGGCTATGGCTACACCTTC. The chain recombines TRBV28 with TRBJ1-2, with a possible D match to TRBD1 (6 bases). V gave up 7 bases and J gave up 4 bases, with 16 bases separating them. Per germline, CDR1 MDHEN and CDR2 SYDVKM. The CDR3 sequence is 14 residues long.

This sequence joins TRBV27 and TRBJ1-6; D not resolved. Germline CDR1 reads MNHEY; CDR2 reads SMNVEV (reference sequence). V shed 4 bases and J shed 5 bases, with 12 bases lying between them. CDR3 length: 15 residues. The CDR3 DNA sequence: TGTGCCAGCAGTTCGGGGTCAGACCATAATTCACCCCTCCACTTT. Amino acids: CASSSGSDHNSPLHF.

This CDR3 reads CASSFRGGSGNTIYF. Written as DNA, the CDR3 is TGTGCCAGCAGTTTCCGGGGAGGCTCTGGAAACACCATATATTTT. The V call is TRBV6-5, the J call TRBJ1-3; no reliable D call. V shed 4 bases and J shed 0 bases, with 10 bases lying between them. CDR1 MNHEY and CDR2 SVGAGI come from the germline V gene. CDR3 size: 15 residues.

The chain has TRBV5-1 and TRBJ2-7, with 11 bases that match TRBD2. Germline V gene data show CDR1 as SGHRS and CDR2 as YFSETQ. With 5 bases clipped from V and 3 bases from J, the junction kept 25 bases outside the gene matches. This CDR3 has 21 amino acids. CDR3 DNA: TGCGCCAGCAGATCCCCAAGCCGTGAAGGATCCGGGACTAGCGGAATCTACGAGCAGTACTTC. It yields the protein CASRSPSREGSGTSGIYEQYF.

This clone was observed once. V is TRBV7-8 and J is TRBJ1-5, with 7 bases fitting TRBD1. The V gene end was trimmed by 5 bases and the J gene end by 7 bases; junction bases not matched to a gene: 5. The CDR3 covers 13 residues. Germline CDR1 and CDR2: SGHVS and FQNEAQ. The CDR3 sequence: CASSRDSRQPQHF. CDR3 coding DNA: TGTGCCAGCAGCCGGGACAGTCGACAGCCCCAGCATTTT.

The chain carries TRBV19 and TRBJ2-3; TRBD2 matches 11 bases. CDR3 length equals 17 residues. Germline V gives CDR1 LNHDA, CDR2 SQIVND (reference sequence). With V trimmed by 7 bases and J by 2 bases, 11 bases remained unmatched. In DNA form, the CDR3 reads TGTGCCAGTAAACTCTTGGCTAGCGGGGGGTCCACAGATACGCAGTATTTT. Amino acids: CASKLLASGGSTDTQYF.

The rearrangement joins TRBV5-1 to TRBJ1-6; TRBD1 is a possible D gene (5 bases). The V end lost 4 bases, the J end lost 10 bases, and 21 bases lay between the germline ends. Germline CDR1 reads SGHRS; CDR2 reads YFSETQ. CDR3 length equals 16 residues. The CDR3 protein is CASSLDFPGIGSPLHF. For the CDR3, the DNA is TGCGCCAGCAGCCTAGATTTCCCAGGGATTGGGTCACCCCTCCACTTT.

The chain has TRBV5-1 and TRBJ1-6; TRBD1 matches at 9 bases. The V gene end was trimmed by 3 bases and the J gene end by 8 bases; junction bases not matched to a gene: 3. Per germline, CDR1 SGHRS and CDR2 YFSETQ. CDR3 length: 14 residues. The CDR3 DNA reads TGCGCCAGCAGCTCCGGGACAGGGTATTCACCCCTCCACTTT. The encoded protein is CASSSGTGYSPLHF.

The V gene is TRBV7-5, the J gene TRBJ1-2; TRBD1 is the table's D call, not checked against the DNA. TRBV7-5 is a documented pseudogene. CDR3 length equals 14 residues. Here the CDR3 DNA reads TGTGCCCTTAAGGGTTTCAGGGGGACGTGTGGCTACACCTTC. Residues: CALKGFRGTCGYTF.

In DNA form, the CDR3 reads TGTGCCAGCAGTGACCAGGGGCTGGGCTATGGCTACACCTTC. Protein: CASSDQGLGYGYTF. This chain joins TRBV6-1 and TRBJ1-2; D might be TRBD1 (6 bases). CDR1 is MNHNS and CDR2 is SASEGT in the germline V gene. The CDR3 totals 14 residues. Trimming removed 3 bases from V and 4 bases from J, with 12 bases in between.

The chain carries TRBV10-2 and TRBJ1-2; perhaps TRBD1 as D (6 bases). The V end lost 11 bases, the J end lost 2 bases, and 15 bases lay between the germline ends. Germline V gene sequence: CDR1 WSHSY, CDR2 SAAADI. CDR3 length: 13 amino acids. CDR3 loop: CACGQSLNYGYTF. The CDR3 nucleotides read TGCGCCTGCGGACAGTCTCTGAACTATGGCTACACCTTC.

Worth noting for this clone: The identical CDR3 is also encoded by other nucleotide sequences in the sample. The chain carries TRBV12-5 and TRBJ2-3; 11 bases map to TRBD2. CDR1 LGHNT and CDR2 FRNRAP come from the germline V gene. The CDR3 is 16 residues long. The V gene end was trimmed by 0 bases and the J gene end by 4 bases; junction bases not matched to a gene: 3. CDR3 protein: CASGLVLAGVADTQYF. In DNA, the CDR3 is TGTGCTAGTGGTTTGGTACTAGCGGGGGTAGCAGATACGCAGTATTTT.

The chain has TRBV4-3 and TRBJ1-2; D is perhaps TRBD1 (6 bases). V was trimmed by 2 bases and J by 4 bases, leaving 11 bases between them. The V gene's germline CDR1 is LGHNA and CDR2 YSLEER. The CDR3 extends over 14 amino acids. The CDR3 sequence is CASSQRDRTYGYTF. CDR3 sequence (DNA): TGCGCCAGCAGCCAACGCGACAGGACCTATGGCTACACCTTC.

The V call is TRBV15, the J call TRBJ2-1; D is possibly TRBD1 (6 bases). The CDR3 consists of 14 residues. V lost 2 bases to trimming and J lost 4 bases, with 9 bases between them. CDR1 is LNHNV, CDR2 YYDKDF, per germline (reference sequence). This CDR3 reads CATSRQGSYNEQFF. The CDR3 nucleotides read TGTGCCACCAGCAGACAGGGGTCTTACAATGAGCAGTTCTTC.

The chain recombines TRBV3-1 (or the pseudogene TRBV3-2) with TRBJ2-1; D is perhaps TRBD1 (5 bases). V was cut by 0 bases and J by 4 bases, with 10 bases left in between. The CDR3 spans 15 residues. Per germline, CDR1 LGHDT and CDR2 YNNKEL (reference sequence). The CDR3 protein is CASSQELGPYNEQFF. The CDR3 DNA reads as TGTGCCAGCAGCCAAGAGCTGGGGCCGTACAATGAGCAGTTCTTC.

The rearrangement uses TRBV4-3 and TRBJ2-3, with D perhaps matching TRBD2 (5 bases). The CDR3 totals 16 residues. The V gene lost 0 bases and the J gene lost 4 bases, with 14 bases spanning the gap. Germline lookup yields CDR1 LGHNA and CDR2 YSLEER. CDR3 DNA sequence: TGCGCCAGCAGCCAAGATCGGGTTCAGGAGGCAGATACGCAGTATTTT. The encoded protein is CASSQDRVQEADTQYF.

The genes are TRBV19 and TRBJ1-2; D may be TRBD1 (5 bases). CDR1 and CDR2 (germline): LNHDA, SQIVND (reference sequence). V lost 7 bases, J lost 4 bases, and 16 bases lay in between. This CDR3 region has 14 residues. DNA of the CDR3: TGTGCCAGTATCGCGAAAGGACAAATCTATGGCTACACCTTC. Residues: CASIAKGQIYGYTF.

The chain has TRBV7-6 and TRBJ2-7; TRBD2 might be the D (6 bases). Looked up from germline, CDR1 is SGHVS and CDR2 is FNYEAQ. Between the trimmed V and J ends, which lost 5 bases and 5 bases, there was a span of 22 bases. CDR3 length: 16 residues. The CDR3 loop is CASSPTGGGGPNEQYF. In DNA form, the CDR3 reads TGTGCCAGCAGCCCGACTGGGGGAGGAGGCCCCAACGAGCAGTACTTC.

The rearrangement joins TRBV4-1 to TRBJ2-7, with D uncertain. The length of the CDR3 is 13 residues. Trimming removed 3 bases at V and 3 bases at J, with 9 bases between. The germline gives CDR1 MGHRA, CDR2 YSYEKL. The CDR3 DNA reads as TGCGCCAGCAGCCACAATCCGGGCTACGAGCAGTACTTC. It codes for CASSHNPGYEQYF.

This clone was recorded a few times. This chain connects TRBV7-2 to TRBJ2-1; 11 nucleotides agree with TRBD2. CDR3 length equals 14 residues. With 5 bases clipped from V and 6 bases from J, the junction kept 3 bases outside the gene matches. CDR1 is SGHTA and CDR2 is FQGNSA in the germline V gene. The CDR3 DNA is TGTGCCAGCAGCACCGGGACTAGCGGCAATGAGCAGTTCTTC. It translates to CASSTGTSGNEQFF.

The chain recombines TRBV6-5 with TRBJ2-7; TRBD2 might be the D (6 bases). Germline CDR1 MNHEY, CDR2 SVGAGI. Trimming took 4 bases from V and 2 from J, leaving 12 bases between them. This CDR3 has 14 amino acids. This CDR3 reads CASSWGGGAYEQYF. In nucleotides, the CDR3 is TGTGCCAGCAGTTGGGGCGGAGGGGCCTACGAGCAGTACTTC.

The genes are TRBV28 and TRBJ2-3; no clear D. V lost 7 bases and J lost 1, with 12 bases in between. This CDR3 has 14 residues. Germline CDR1 and CDR2: MDHEN and SYDVKM. The CDR3 coding sequence is TGTGCCAGCACCATGACTTGGCGCACAGATACGCAGTATTTT. Translating gives CASTMTWRTDTQYF.

This clone was counted once. V is TRBV6-6 and J is TRBJ2-3; 8 bases align to TRBD1. This CDR3 is built from 14 residues. Trimming cost V 6 bases and J 6 bases; bases outside gene matches: 8. Per the germline V gene, CDR1 is MNHNY and CDR2 is SVGAGI (reference sequence). For the CDR3, the DNA is TGTGCCAGCAGGCTGACAGGGGCGGCGGATACGCAGTATTTT. It is translated as CASRLTGAADTQYF.

The CDR3 coding sequence is TGTGCCAGCAGCGCCGGGAGTAGCGGGAGGGGAGAGCAGTTCTTC. Protein: CASSAGSSGRGEQFF. The chain is built from TRBV2 and TRBJ2-1; 11 bases map to TRBD2. Germline V gives CDR1 SNHLY, CDR2 FYNNEI. CDR3 length: 15 residues. The V segment lost 6 bases and the J segment 10 bases; nucleotides outside the gene matches: 11.